The clone carrying this TCR beta chain was counted only a few times. No antigen is known for it. V was cut by 7 bases and J by 3 bases, with 12 bases left in between. The CDR3 has 13 amino acids. The germline V gene encodes CDR1 MGHDK and CDR2 SYGVNS. This entry belongs to a study of T-cell memory formation after mild COVID-19. General observations from the study: Day 15 to 85 contracting clones showed balanced CD4/CD8; later expanders leaned CD4+.

TCRdb reprocessed the 5' RACE reads via MiXCR and lists one record per CDR3 protein. Of just over 300,000 distinct CDR3 sequences in the sample, less than 20% were seen once. This receptor was identified in a man in his late teens or twenties who had mild COVID-19 (a few samples of this study predate the infection). Cell type and time point are not known. The sample consisted of PBMCs or a T cell subset sorted from them (not recorded which). The chain recombines TRBV25-1 with TRBJ1-1; D is ambiguous. The CDR3 nucleotides are TGTGCCAGCAAAGGGCGGATCCACACTGAAGCTTTCTTT. Residues: CASKGRIHTEAFF.